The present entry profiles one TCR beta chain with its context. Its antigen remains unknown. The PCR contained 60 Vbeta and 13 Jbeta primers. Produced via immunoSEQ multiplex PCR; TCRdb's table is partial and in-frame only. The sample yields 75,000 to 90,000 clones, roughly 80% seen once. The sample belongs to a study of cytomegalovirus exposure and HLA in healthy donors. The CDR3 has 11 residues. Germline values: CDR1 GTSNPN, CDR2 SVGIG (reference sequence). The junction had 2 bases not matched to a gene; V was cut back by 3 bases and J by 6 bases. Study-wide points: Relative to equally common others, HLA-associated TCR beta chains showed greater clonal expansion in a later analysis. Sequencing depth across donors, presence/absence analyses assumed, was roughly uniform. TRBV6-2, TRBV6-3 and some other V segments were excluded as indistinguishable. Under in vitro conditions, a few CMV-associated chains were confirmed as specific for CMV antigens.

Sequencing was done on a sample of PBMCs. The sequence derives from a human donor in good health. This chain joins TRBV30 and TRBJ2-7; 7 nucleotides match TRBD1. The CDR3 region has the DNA TGTGCCTGGAGGACAGGGTTCGAGCAGTACTTC. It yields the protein CAWRTGFEQYF.